This passage covers 16 T cell receptor beta chains from one sample sequenced in a study of blood T cell repertoires in COVID-19. Clones were sequenced by immunoSEQ multiplex PCR, and TCRdb holds only the in-frame ones, with some missing. The sample contains approximately 280,000 clones, roughly 88% of which appear only once. The specimen was peripheral blood. The origin of the receptors is a woman in her 70s with acute or convalescent COVID-19.

V gene TRBV5-1 combines with J gene TRBJ2-1; D is uncertain. V gave up 0 bases and J gave up 5 bases, with 9 bases separating them. Germline V CDR1 and CDR2: SGHRS, YFSETQ. CDR3 length equals 14 residues. The CDR3 is CASSLAVVDNEQFF. CDR3 in DNA: TGCGCCAGCAGCTTGGCCGTGGTAGACAATGAGCAGTTCTTC.

This chain uses TRBV9 with TRBJ1-4, with TRBD1 identical over 8 bases. The V and J ends lost 3 bases and 8 bases, in that order; junction bases with no gene match: 9. CDR3 size: 15 residues. Germline V gene sequence: CDR1 SGDLS, CDR2 YYNGEE. The CDR3 is CASSAQGASGEKLFF. The CDR3 bases are TGTGCCAGCAGCGCTCAGGGGGCGTCGGGCGAAAAACTGTTTTTT.

The CDR3 DNA follows: TGTGCCAGCAGCTTAGAGGGGTCCCCCTGGGATGAAAAACTGTTTTTT. It is translated as CASSLEGSPWDEKLFF. The gene calls are TRBV7-8 and TRBJ1-4; maybe TRBD1 (5 bases). The CDR3 totals 16 residues. The V gene lost 1 base and the J gene lost 6 bases, with 15 bases spanning the gap. The germline V gene encodes CDR1 SGHVS and CDR2 FQNEAQ.

The rearrangement joins TRBV6-2 or TRBV6-3 to TRBJ2-5; 9 bases line up with TRBD2. V lost 4 bases and J lost 5; bases outside the gene matches: 11. In germline, CDR1 is MNHEY, CDR2 SVGEGT. The CDR3 loop spans 16 amino acids. CDR3 coding DNA: TGTGCCAGCAGTTCAGGTCGAGCGGGGGGCGCGGAGACCCAGTACTTC. Encoded protein: CASSSGRAGGAETQYF.

The chain has TRBV5-6 and TRBJ2-5; D is possibly TRBD2 (7 bases). Germline loops: CDR1 SGHDT, CDR2 YYEEEE. This CDR3 has 15 residues. V was trimmed by 1 base and J by 4 bases, leaving 14 bases between them. The CDR3 here is CASSLRGEGGETQYF. The CDR3, as DNA: TGTGCCAGCAGCTTGAGGGGGGAGGGTGGAGAGACCCAGTACTTC.

The J gene is TRBJ1-2, the V gene TRBV2; 9 bases match TRBD1. The germline CDR1 and CDR2 sequences are SNHLY and FYNNEI. CDR3 length: 14 amino acids. With V trimmed by 7 bases and J by 4 bases, 7 bases remained unmatched. The CDR3 DNA reads TGTGCCAGCATGGGGACAGGGTCGGCCTATGGCTACACCTTC. Amino acid sequence: CASMGTGSAYGYTF.

J is TRBJ2-1 and V is TRBV6-2 or TRBV6-3, with TRBD2 identical over 7 bases. The CDR3 is 16 residues long. V was clipped by 5 bases and J by 5 bases; unmatched bases: 12. The germline CDR1 and CDR2 sequences are MNHEY and SVGEGT. The CDR3 reads CASSRAWTSSNNEQFF. The CDR3 region has the DNA TGTGCCAGCAGTCGTGCTTGGACTAGTTCGAACAATGAGCAGTTCTTC.

J is TRBJ1-6 and V is TRBV19; TRBD1 aligns across 7 bases. The CDR3 covers 13 residues. The junction had 6 bases not matched to a gene; V was cut back by 6 bases and J by 10 bases. Germline V gives CDR1 LNHDA, CDR2 SQIVND (reference sequence). CDR3 residues: CASRGTAESPLHF. DNA of the CDR3: TGTGCCAGTAGGGGGACAGCGGAATCACCCCTCCACTTT. The complete variable domain, with remaining parts taken from reference TRBV19 and TRBJ1-6, reads DGGITQSPKYLFRKEGQNVTLSCEQNLNHDAMYWYRQDPGQGLRLIYYSQIVNDFQKGDIAEGYSVSREKKESFPLTVTSAQKNPTAFYLCASRGTAESPLHFGNGTRLTVT.

The V and J genes are TRBV7-8 and TRBJ2-7, with 10 nucleotides matching TRBD2. V gave up 4 bases and J gave up 7 bases; unmatched junction bases: 13. The germline CDR1 and CDR2 sequences are SGHVS and FQNEAQ. This CDR3 comprises 16 residues. The CDR3 DNA reads TGTGCCAGCAGCTACCGAGGAAGCGGGGGGGCAGGGGAGCAGTACTTC. This sequence encodes CASSYRGSGGAGEQYF.

This chain uses TRBV19 with TRBJ2-5; D is unresolved. V lost 5 bases and J 0 bases, leaving 7 bases between the germline ends. The CDR3 contains 13 residues. The germline V gene encodes CDR1 LNHDA and CDR2 SQIVND (reference sequence). CDR3 nucleotide sequence: TGTGCCAGTAGTTTCAGAAACCAAGAGACCCAGTACTTC. Translation gives CASSFRNQETQYF.

This rearrangement joins TRBV7-2 to TRBJ1-1, with D perhaps TRBD1 (6 bases). V was trimmed by 2 bases and J by 14 bases, leaving 15 bases between them. The CDR3 totals 12 residues. CDR1 and CDR2 from the germline V gene are SGHTA and FQGNSA. As DNA, the CDR3 is TGTGCCAGCAGCTTAAAAATCACAGGGAAGTTCTTT. Translation gives CASSLKITGKFF.

There are many counts of this clone. The rearrangement uses TRBV7-9 and TRBJ1-5; the D is unclear. The V gene lost 5 bases and the J gene lost 5 bases, with 13 bases spanning the gap. CDR3 length: 14 residues. Per the germline V gene, CDR1 is SEHNR and CDR2 is FQNEAQ (reference sequence). CDR3 nucleotides: TGTGCCAGCAGCGCTGACGGGAGCCATCAGCCCCAGCATTTT. This translates into CASSADGSHQPQHF.

The J gene is TRBJ2-1, the V gene TRBV6-6; 7 bases match TRBD1. The CDR3 contains 14 residues. The germline V gene encodes CDR1 MNHNY and CDR2 SVGAGI (reference sequence). J was trimmed by 4 bases and V by 2 bases; bases with no gene match: 2. For the CDR3, the DNA is TGTGCCAGCAGTTACCGACAGGGATACAATGAGCAGTTCTTC. This encodes CASSYRQGYNEQFF.

The rearrangement joins TRBV7-2 to TRBJ2-5; 7 bases align to TRBD2. With 6 bases clipped from V and 3 bases from J, the junction kept 7 bases outside the gene matches. CDR1 is SGHTA and CDR2 is FQGNSA in the germline V gene. The CDR3 consists of 14 residues. CDR3: CASRLGTIKETQYF. Written as DNA, the CDR3 is TGTGCCAGCAGGCTGGGGACTATAAAAGAGACCCAGTACTTC.

This sequence joins TRBV19 and TRBJ1-5; D possibly corresponds to TRBD1 (6 bases). V gave up 2 bases and J gave up 4 bases, with 18 bases separating them. The CDR3 has 17 residues. Germline loops: CDR1 LNHDA, CDR2 SQIVND (reference sequence). The chain's CDR3 is CASSIKGRGAGNQPQHF. The CDR3 DNA is TGTGCCAGTAGTATAAAGGGGCGGGGGGCAGGAAATCAGCCCCAGCATTTT.

The gene calls are TRBV5-4 and TRBJ2-1; 7 nucleotides line up with TRBD1. Germline assignment: CDR1 SGHNT and CDR2 YYREEE (reference sequence). The CDR3 contains 14 residues. Trimming at V came to 4 bases and at J to 4 bases, leaving 5 bases not matched to a gene. CDR3: CASSQPGQYNEQFF. CDR3 in DNA: TGTGCCAGCAGCCAACCGGGACAGTACAATGAGCAGTTCTTC.